The 28 T cell receptor beta chains below come from one sample, sequenced in a study of regulatory T cells in long-lasting Graves disease. According to the study, TCR beta libraries were built with iRepertoire HTBI primers and CDR3-region Arm-PCR. TCRdb processed the multiplex PCR reads anew with MiXCR; each CDR3 protein has one entry. The profile shows about 290,000 distinct CDR3 sequences, roughly a fifth of them singletons. Time point described: persistent/refractory GD, antithyroid drugs over 5 years with positive TRAb. The TCR library was made from RNA that had been extracted from PBMCs in TRIzol. Sequences were derived from peripheral blood mononuclear cells (PBMCs), sampled when the disease was refractory, from a patient treated with antithyroid drugs. Receptor source: a female donor with Graves disease.

In its sample, this clonotype was seen a few times. This may be a read error, as it is one base from a much larger clone. CDR3 loop: CASSPTWGNTEASF. The CDR3 DNA reads TGTGCCAGCAGTCCCACATGGGGGAACACTGAAGCTTCCTTT. The chain combines TRBV12-3 or TRBV12-4 with TRBJ1-1; TRBD1 is a possible D gene (5 bases). The CDR3 length is 14 residues.

This clonotype was observed a few times. This chain joins TRBV20-1 and TRBJ2-7; 8 bases line up with TRBD2. Germline CDR1 is DFQATT and CDR2 is SNEGSKA (reference sequence). V gave up 0 bases and J gave up 2 bases; unmatched junction bases: 3. The CDR3 has 14 amino acids. CDR3 sequence: CSARDSGRAYEQYF. For the CDR3, the DNA is TGCAGTGCTAGAGATTCCGGGAGGGCCTACGAGCAGTACTTC.

This clonotype was observed at least ten times. V usage is TRBV12-3 or TRBV12-4 and J usage is TRBJ1-5; no clear D gene. This CDR3 comprises 13 residues. Trimming removed 5 bases from V and 11 bases from J, with 16 bases in between. The CDR3 DNA reads as TGTGCCAGCAGTCCCTTAGTGGGCGGGACCCAGCATTTT. Its translation is CASSPLVGGTQHF.

The rearrangement joins TRBV30 to TRBJ1-5; no reliable D call. This CDR3 has 18 amino acids. CDR1 is GTSNPN, CDR2 SVGIG, per germline (reference sequence). The V end was cut by 2 bases, the J end by 0 bases, with 20 bases between. The CDR3 DNA sequence: TGTGCCTGGAGTCTCGGCGAAATGGTTTGGGGTAGCAATCAGCCCCAGCATTTT. It is translated as CAWSLGEMVWGSNQPQHF.

This clonotype was counted at least ten times. V is TRBV7-2 and J is TRBJ1-6; 7 positions match TRBD1. This CDR3 has 13 amino acids. CDR1 is SGHTA and CDR2 is FQGNSA in the germline V gene. With V trimmed by 6 bases and J by 7 bases, 3 bases remained unmatched. CDR3 protein: CASRGQHNSPLHF. The CDR3 bases are TGTGCCAGCAGGGGACAGCACAATTCACCCCTCCACTTT.

This clonotype has ten or more counts. The rearrangement joins TRBV27 to TRBJ2-7; D might be TRBD2 (5 bases). V lost 2 bases and J lost 2, with 19 bases in between. The CDR3 is 17 amino acids. Germline CDR1 MNHEY, CDR2 SMNVEV (reference sequence). CDR3 sequence (DNA): TGTGCCAGCAGTTTAAAGGTCCCGCGGGCAGTCCCCTACGAGCAGTACTTC. This translates into CASSLKVPRAVPYEQYF.

The chain uses TRBV7-2 and TRBJ1-2; D remains ambiguous. Germline loops: CDR1 SGHTA, CDR2 FQGNSA. This CDR3 contains 14 residues. Trimming took off 2 bases at V and 2 bases at J, with 9 bases between the two ends. The DNA for the CDR3 is TGTGCCAGCAGCTTACCCGACCCCAACTATGGCTACACCTTC. Its protein is CASSLPDPNYGYTF.

The rearrangement uses TRBV7-8 and TRBJ1-4; D is possibly TRBD1 (6 bases). The CDR3 spans 14 residues. V was clipped by 3 bases and J by 8 bases, with 13 bases between them. Looked up from germline, CDR1 is SGHVS and CDR2 is FQNEAQ. The CDR3 sequence: CASSFRVTGEKLFF. The CDR3 DNA follows: TGTGCCAGCAGCTTTAGGGTTACAGGGGAAAAACTGTTTTTT.

CDR3 sequence reads: CAWSVRSLNTGELFF. The CDR3 DNA is TGTGCCTGGAGTGTACGAAGTCTTAACACCGGGGAGCTGTTTTTT. This chain connects TRBV30 to TRBJ2-2; no definite D call. In germline, CDR1 is GTSNPN, CDR2 SVGIG (reference sequence). CDR3 size: 15 residues. Trimming stripped 0 bases from V and 2 bases from J, with 10 bases between.

This clonotype was detected ten times or more. The chain has TRBV29-1 and TRBJ2-5, with D perhaps matching TRBD1 (6 bases). Germline lookup yields CDR1 SQVTM and CDR2 ANQGSEA. This CDR3 region has 14 residues. V was pared by 6 bases and J by 5 bases, with 19 bases between. In DNA, the CDR3 is TGCAGCGTGGAGTTCCGGGACATGCAGGAGACCCAGTACTTC. Residues: CSVEFRDMQETQYF.

This clonotype was found a few times. The rearrangement uses TRBV3-1 and TRBJ2-2, with 12 nucleotides matching TRBD2. V lost 1 base, J lost 6 bases, and 0 bases stayed unmatched. CDR1 and CDR2 (germline): LGHDT, YNNKEL (reference sequence). The length of the CDR3 is 15 residues. The CDR3 spells CASSQGLAGAGELFF. The CDR3 DNA is TGTGCCAGCAGCCAAGGACTAGCGGGAGCCGGGGAGCTGTTTTTT.

CDR3 DNA: TGTGCCAGCAGGCTCGGGACAGGGGGGGAAAAACTGTTTTTT. This translates into CASRLGTGGEKLFF. The rearrangement links TRBV12-3 or TRBV12-4 to TRBJ1-4; the match to TRBD1 covers 11 bases. J lost 8 bases, V lost 6 bases, and 5 bases had no gene match. CDR3 length: 14 residues.

The table lists this clonotype with many counts. This sequence joins TRBV11-2 and TRBJ2-7, with 7 bases that match TRBD1. Per germline, CDR1 SGHAT and CDR2 FQNNGV. The CDR3 is 16 amino acids. The V gene end was trimmed by 5 bases and the J gene end by 1 base; junction bases not matched to a gene: 11. The CDR3 DNA reads TGTGCCAGCAGCCCCCGAGGGGGCCTGAGGTCCTACGAGCAGTACTTC. Translating gives CASSPRGGLRSYEQYF.

The table lists this clonotype with many counts. The chain combines TRBV28 with TRBJ2-7, with D tentatively TRBD2 (7 bases). CDR1 and CDR2 (germline): MDHEN, SYDVKM. This CDR3 has 12 amino acids. CDR3 nucleotides: TGTATAGTGCGGGGGACAACCTACGAGCAGTACTTC. Amino acids: CIVRGTTYEQYF.

As for this clonotype: A much larger clone lies a single base off, so this may be a read error. The chain couples TRBV6-2 or TRBV6-3 to TRBJ2-7, with no clear D. V lost 7 bases and J lost 3, with 4 bases in between. There are 10 residues in the CDR3. Germline-derived CDR1 and CDR2 are MNHEY and SVGEGT. CDR3 loop: CASMDYEQYF. The CDR3 region has the DNA TGTGCCAGCATGGACTACGAGCAGTACTTC.

The chain is built from TRBV4-2 and TRBJ1-1; D ambiguous. The V end lost 5 bases, the J end lost 0 bases, and 10 bases lay between the germline ends. In germline, CDR1 is LGHNA, CDR2 YNFKEQ. The CDR3 length is 14 residues. The CDR3 spells CASSTARVNTEAFF. The CDR3 DNA is TGTGCCAGCAGCACAGCGCGGGTGAACACTGAAGCTTTCTTT.

This clonotype appeared many times. CDR3 region: CASSLIRRTEAFF. CDR3 bases: TGTGCCAGCAGTTTAATTCGGCGGACTGAAGCTTTCTTT. The rearrangement links TRBV28 to TRBJ1-1; D is undetermined. V shed 2 bases and J shed 5 bases, with 9 bases lying between them. The CDR3 length is 13 residues. Germline V gene lookup returns CDR1 MDHEN and CDR2 SYDVKM. The whole variable domain, remainder taken from reference TRBV28 and TRBJ1-1, is DVKVTQSSRYLVKRTGEKVFLECVQDMDHENMFWYRQDPGLGLRLIYFSYDVKMKEKGDIPEGYSVSREKKERFSLILESASTNQTSMYLCASSLIRRTEAFFGQGTRLTVV.

The chain links TRBV28 to TRBJ2-7, with TRBD1 identical over 8 bases. Germline CDR1 and CDR2: MDHEN and SYDVKM. The CDR3 is made up of 17 amino acids. J gave up 2 bases and V 6 bases, and 15 bases lay outside the gene matches. This CDR3 reads CASRTLRQGSRPYEQYF. Here the CDR3 DNA reads TGTGCCAGCAGGACCCTGCGACAGGGGAGTCGGCCCTACGAGCAGTACTTC.

This clonotype was detected only a few times. CDR3 sequence (DNA): TGTGCCATCAGTGAGGTCGGACAGCAAGAGACCCAGTACTTC. Its translation is CAISEVGQQETQYF. The chain links TRBV10-3 to TRBJ2-5; a possible D gene is TRBD1 (6 bases). The germline CDR1 and CDR2 sequences are ENHRY and SYGVKD. CDR3 size: 14 residues. The germline V and J ends were trimmed by 2 bases and 2 bases, with 9 bases remaining between them.

V and J are TRBV18 and TRBJ1-2; D call uncertain. V was pared by 1 base and J by 2 bases, with 8 bases between. This CDR3 region has 14 residues. Germline V gene sequence: CDR1 KGHSH, CDR2 LQKENI. This chain's CDR3 is CASSPREVNYGYTF. CDR3 coding DNA: TGTGCCAGCTCACCACGGGAAGTAAACTATGGCTACACCTTC. Based on the CDR3 plus reference TRBV18 and TRBJ1-2, the full variable domain is NAGVMQNPRHLVRRRGQEARLRCSPMKGHSHVYWYRQLPEEGLKFMVYLQKENIIDESGMPKERFSAEFPKEGPSILRIQQVVRGDSAAYFCASSPREVNYGYTFGSGTRLTVV.

This sequence joins TRBV6-1 and TRBJ1-1; 8 bases agree with TRBD1. This CDR3 is built from 16 residues. Per germline, CDR1 MNHNS and CDR2 SASEGT. V trimming: 6 bases; J trimming: 7 bases; junction bases outside the gene matches: 16. CDR3 coding DNA: TGTGCCAGCAGCCCCGGACAGGGTTTGCCCCTAAATGAAGCTTTCTTT. The encoded protein is CASSPGQGLPLNEAFF.

This clonotype was recorded at least ten times. The chain uses TRBV2 and TRBJ1-1; D not certain. Germline-derived CDR1 and CDR2 are SNHLY and FYNNEI. Trimming left V 7 bases short and J 1 base short, with 4 bases between. The CDR3 has 11 amino acids. The CDR3, as DNA: TGTGCCAGCATGGGGAACACTGAAGCTTTCTTT. The encoded protein is CASMGNTEAFF.

On this clonotype itself: A read error may account for a junction end that differs from germline. The V gene is TRBV3-1, the J gene TRBJ2-5; D is possibly TRBD2 (5 bases). This CDR3 region has 15 residues. Germline-derived CDR1 and CDR2 are LGHDT and YNNKEL (reference sequence). The CDR3 DNA follows: TGTGCCAGCAGCCAAGATTCGGCTGGAAGGGAGACCCAGCACTTC. It specifies CASSQDSAGRETQHF.

This clonotype came up a few times. This chain joins TRBV6-1 and TRBJ2-7; 10 nucleotides line up with TRBD1. This CDR3 has 18 amino acids. Per the germline V gene, CDR1 is MNHNS and CDR2 is SASEGT. V shed 3 bases and J 5 bases; nucleotides not matched to a gene: 16. The CDR3 loop reads CASSDSRKQPGTGDEQYF. The CDR3 bases are TGTGCCAGCAGTGACTCGAGGAAGCAACCGGGGACAGGGGACGAGCAGTACTTC.

This clonotype came up many times. V and J are TRBV6-5 and TRBJ1-2; tentatively, D is TRBD1 (5 bases). Trimming removed 4 bases from V and 6 bases from J, with 18 bases in between. This CDR3 contains 15 residues. From germline, CDR1 is MNHEY and CDR2 SVGAGI. CDR3: CASSFFARDADGYTF. As DNA, the CDR3 is TGTGCCAGCAGTTTCTTCGCACGGGACGCAGATGGCTACACCTTC.

Concerning this clonotype: This could be a read error, since a much larger clone is one nucleotide away. This chain links TRBV28 with TRBJ2-7; D may be TRBD2 (5 bases). This CDR3 spans 14 amino acids. The V gene's germline CDR1 is MDHEN and CDR2 SYDVKM. V lost 3 bases and J lost 4, with 13 bases in between. The CDR3 DNA reads TGTGCCAGCAGTTTTCAGTATGGGGAGTACGAGCAGTACTTC. This translates into CASSFQYGEYEQYF.

This clonotype was counted only a few times. This chain joins TRBV28 and TRBJ2-1, with 11 bases fitting TRBD1. CDR1 is MDHEN, CDR2 SYDVKM, per germline. This CDR3 comprises 16 residues. The ends lost 5 bases at V and 6 bases at J; junction bases unmatched: 9. CDR3 region: CASSSPGDRGSNEQFF. CDR3 DNA: TGTGCCAGCAGTAGCCCGGGGGACAGGGGGTCCAATGAGCAGTTCTTC.

Only a few counts were recorded for this clonotype. The gene calls are TRBV29-1 and TRBJ2-2, with 8 bases matching TRBD1. Germline CDR1 and CDR2: SQVTM and ANQGSEA. CDR3 length: 15 residues. The trim removed 7 bases at V and 1 base at J, leaving 8 bases unmatched. Here the CDR3 DNA reads TGCAGCGCCACGGCGGGGACAGGGAACACCGGGGAGCTGTTTTTT. Residues: CSATAGTGNTGELFF.